This T cell receptor (beta chain) was sequenced during a study of cytomegalovirus exposure and HLA in healthy donors. Study results and limitations: The authors enumerated under 200 TCR beta chains as linked to cytomegalovirus.

Notes on this clone: As yet, its antigen is unknown.

Assay used: immunoSEQ multiplex PCR; TCRdb lists only in-frame clones, some missing. The repertoire holds hundreds of thousands of clones, with about nine tenths as singletons. V lost 7 bases and J lost 2, with 11 bases in between. Germline V CDR1 and CDR2: SGHAT, FQNNGV. The CDR3 covers 13 residues. The rearrangement links TRBV11-2 to TRBJ1-1, with D unclear. Material for sequencing was PBMCs. The clonotype comes from a woman in her late teens or twenties in good health and CMV-seropositive. The CDR3 protein is CASTAYYNTEAFF. The CDR3 DNA sequence: TGTGCCAGCACCGCTTACTATAACACTGAAGCTTTCTTT.